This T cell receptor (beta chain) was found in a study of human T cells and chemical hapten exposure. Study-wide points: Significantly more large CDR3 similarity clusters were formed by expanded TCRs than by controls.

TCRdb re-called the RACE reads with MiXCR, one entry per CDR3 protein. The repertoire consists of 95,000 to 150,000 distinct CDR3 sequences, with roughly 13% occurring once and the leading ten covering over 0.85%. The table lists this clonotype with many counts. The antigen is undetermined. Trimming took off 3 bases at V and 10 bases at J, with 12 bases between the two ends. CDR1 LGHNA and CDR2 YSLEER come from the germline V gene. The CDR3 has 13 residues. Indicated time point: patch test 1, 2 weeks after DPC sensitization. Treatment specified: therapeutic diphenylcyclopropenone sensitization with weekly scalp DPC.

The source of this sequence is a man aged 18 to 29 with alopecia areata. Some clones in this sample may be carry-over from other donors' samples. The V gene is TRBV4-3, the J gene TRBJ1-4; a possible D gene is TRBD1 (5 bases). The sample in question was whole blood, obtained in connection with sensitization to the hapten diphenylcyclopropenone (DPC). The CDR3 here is CASSQGRSAKLFF. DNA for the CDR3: TGCGCCAGCAGCCAGGGACGCTCGGCAAAACTGTTTTTT.